Here is one T cell receptor beta chain with its context. This entry is derived from a study of OX40 agonist ivuxolimab in advanced cancers. The CDR3 length is 15 residues. With V trimmed by 5 bases and J by 5 bases, 7 bases remained unmatched. Per germline, CDR1 MNHEY and CDR2 SMNVEV (reference sequence). Produced via immunoSEQ multiplex PCR; TCRdb's table is partial and in-frame only. The sample shows more than 75,000 clones, approximately 91% of them seen only once. The chain links TRBV27 to TRBJ1-4; 8 bases match TRBD1. The receptor comes from an adult with an advanced solid tumor such as melanoma, head and neck, liver or kidney cancer. The source was CD4+ or CD8+ T cells sorted from blood, collected in a trial of the OX40 agonist ivuxolimab. CDR3: CASSPRTGRNEKLFF. DNA of the CDR3: TGTGCCAGCAGTCCCCGGACAGGGCGGAATGAAAAACTGTTTTTT. Drawing the rest from reference TRBV27 and TRBJ1-4, the complete variable domain is EAQVTQNPRYLITVTGKKLTVTCSQNMNHEYMSWYRQDPGLGLRQIYYSMNVEVTDKGDVPEGYKVSRKEKRNFPLILESPSPNQTSLYFCASSPRTGRNEKLFFGSGTQLSVL.